These 10 T cell receptor beta chains were all obtained from the same sample, sequenced in a study of Graves' ophthalmopathy and Graves' hyperthyroidism. The authors amplified TCR beta CDR3 regions, and they did so from RNA transcripts for repertoire sequencing. An opening RT-PCR round employed HTBI primers and preceded a second-round multiplex PCR. A single record per CDR3 protein comes from TCRdb applying MiXCR to the multiplex PCR reads. The data show approximately 210,000 distinct CDR3 sequences, around 30% seen once. The material sequenced was peripheral blood. These receptors came from a man aged 50-59 years with Graves' ophthalmopathy.

This clonotype was detected ten times or more. The chain recombines TRBV12-3 or TRBV12-4 with TRBJ2-2; D is undetermined. The CDR3 consists of 14 residues. The germline V and J ends were trimmed by 6 bases and 0 bases, with 8 bases remaining between them. This chain's CDR3 is CASRNPPNTGELFF. In nucleotides, the CDR3 is TGTGCCAGCAGGAATCCCCCGAACACCGGGGAGCTGTTTTTT.

The table lists this clonotype with a few counts. The V call is TRBV12-3 or TRBV12-4, the J call TRBJ1-1, with 10 bases lining up with TRBD1. Unmatched junction bases numbered 10, after V lost 6 bases and J lost 12 bases. The length of the CDR3 is 13 residues. The CDR3 is CASSSGDRGPTFF. Here the CDR3 DNA reads TGTGCCAGCAGCTCGGGGGACAGGGGCCCAACTTTCTTT.

This clonotype was seen many times. The chain joins TRBV14 to TRBJ1-2; D not certain. The V end lost 1 base, the J end lost 4 bases, and 7 bases lay between the germline ends. CDR1 is SGHDN, CDR2 FVKESK, per germline. The CDR3 is 13 amino acids. CDR3 bases: TGTGCCAGCAGCCAAGTCACTTTCTATGGCTACACCTTC. Translation: CASSQVTFYGYTF.

The J gene is TRBJ2-7, the V gene TRBV4-1; D uncertain. This CDR3 comprises 16 residues. V dropped 2 bases and J dropped 3 bases, with 17 bases sitting between them. The germline gives CDR1 MGHRA, CDR2 YSYEKL. The DNA for the CDR3 is TGCGCCAGCAGCCAACCTTTGATTGGGCGAGTCTACGAGCAGTACTTC. This encodes CASSQPLIGRVYEQYF.

J is TRBJ1-6 and V is TRBV6-5; D is possibly TRBD1 (5 bases). This CDR3 is built from 15 residues. The germline CDR1 and CDR2 sequences are MNHEY and SVGAGI. The V gene lost 0 bases and the J gene lost 5 bases, with 8 bases spanning the gap. CDR3 in amino acids: CASSYSGGNNSPLHF. DNA of the CDR3: TGTGCCAGCAGTTACTCGGGGGGAAATAATTCACCCCTCCACTTT.

The table lists this clonotype with many counts. V usage is TRBV29-1 and J usage is TRBJ2-5; 7 bases line up with TRBD1. This CDR3 spans 13 amino acids. Per the germline V gene, CDR1 is SQVTM and CDR2 is ANQGSEA. Trimming at V came to 5 bases and at J to 5 bases, leaving 8 bases not matched to a gene. The CDR3, as DNA: TGCAGCGTTCTTCGTGGGACAGCGGAGACCCAGTACTTC. This translates into CSVLRGTAETQYF.

This clonotype appeared a single time. This chain uses TRBV2 with TRBJ2-7; 8 bases are shared with TRBD1. Per the germline V gene, CDR1 is SNHLY and CDR2 is FYNNEI. CDR3 length: 13 residues. V lost 3 bases and J lost 6; bases outside the gene matches: 4. The CDR3 nucleotides are TGTGCCAGCAGTGATGGCAGGGGGCTCGAGCAGTACTTC. Protein: CASSDGRGLEQYF.

This clonotype came up many times. The chain uses TRBV20-1 and TRBJ2-5; 11 nucleotides line up with TRBD2. The CDR3 sequence is 14 residues long. CDR1 DFQATT and CDR2 SNEGSKA come from the germline V gene (reference sequence). The ends lost 4 bases at V and 5 bases at J; junction bases unmatched: 6. The CDR3 protein is CSAIAGGPGETQYF. CDR3 bases: TGCAGTGCTATAGCGGGAGGGCCGGGGGAGACCCAGTACTTC.

The chain links TRBV28 to TRBJ1-3, with D possibly matching TRBD1 (5 bases). The germline V gene encodes CDR1 MDHEN and CDR2 SYDVKM. The CDR3 extends over 15 amino acids. V was clipped by 6 bases and J by 1 base, with 13 bases between them. The CDR3 here is CASREGLGSGNTIYF. CDR3 sequence (DNA): TGTGCCAGCAGGGAGGGACTTGGTTCTGGAAACACCATATATTTT.

This clonotype was seen ten or more times. This rearrangement joins TRBV27 to TRBJ1-1; D unresolved. V shed 5 bases and J shed 3 bases, with 10 bases lying between them. The CDR3 is 13 residues long. CDR1 and CDR2 from the germline V gene are MNHEY and SMNVEV (reference sequence). The DNA for the CDR3 is TGTGCCAGCAGTGCGAATCAACACACTGAAGCTTTCTTT. Translation: CASSANQHTEAFF.